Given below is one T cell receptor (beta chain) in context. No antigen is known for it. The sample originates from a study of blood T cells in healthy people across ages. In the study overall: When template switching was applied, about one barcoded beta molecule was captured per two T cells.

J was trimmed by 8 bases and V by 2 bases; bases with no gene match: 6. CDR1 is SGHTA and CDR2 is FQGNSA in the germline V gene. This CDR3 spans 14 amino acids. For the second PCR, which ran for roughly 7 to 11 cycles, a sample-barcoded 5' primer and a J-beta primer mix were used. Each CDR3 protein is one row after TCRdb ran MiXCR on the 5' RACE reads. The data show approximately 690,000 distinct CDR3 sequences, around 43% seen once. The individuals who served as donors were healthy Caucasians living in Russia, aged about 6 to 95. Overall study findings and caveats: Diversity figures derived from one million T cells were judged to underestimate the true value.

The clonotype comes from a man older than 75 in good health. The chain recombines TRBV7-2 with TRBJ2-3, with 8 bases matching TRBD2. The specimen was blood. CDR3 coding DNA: TGTGCCAGCAGCTTATGGCGGGAGGCGGGTACGCAGTATTTT. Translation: CASSLWREAGTQYF.